This T cell receptor (beta chain) was sequenced for a study of T cells in Graves' hyperthyroidism and ophthalmopathy. The study, taken as a whole, reports: Blood samples included most of the expanded thyroid clonotypes exceeding 0.001.

Amplification targeted TCR beta CDR3 regions from RNA transcripts. HTBI primers were used for first-round RT-PCR of the TCR CDR3. TCRdb reprocessed the multiplex PCR reads via MiXCR and lists one record per CDR3 protein. The table lists some 620,000 distinct CDR3 sequences, about 16% of them singletons. A patient was excluded if there was uncontrolled infection, other autoimmune disease, pregnancy or lactation. Germline-derived CDR1 and CDR2 are MDHEN and SYDVKM. This CDR3 is built from 15 residues. The trim removed 5 bases at V and 2 bases at J, leaving 5 bases unmatched. Comments on this clonotype: Its antigen is unidentified.

The sequence was obtained from a woman aged 25 to 39 with Graves' hyperthyroidism. The chain couples TRBV28 to TRBJ2-4; 8 bases match TRBD2. Specimen: blood. This chain's CDR3 is CASSRPGGTKNIQYF. Here the CDR3 DNA reads TGTGCCAGCAGTCGCCCGGGGGGGACCAAAAACATTCAGTACTTC.